What follows are 27 T cell receptor beta chains derived from one specimen sequenced in a study of control samples from healthy donors and cancer patients. Profiled with immunoSEQ multiplex PCR; TCRdb holds only in-frame clones, not every one. This table holds 100,000 to 150,000 clones, around 90% found once. The sample consisted of blood. All receptors derive from a man aged 18 to 35 in good health.

The CDR3 here is CASSQQGGTEAFF. Written as DNA, the CDR3 is TGTGCCAGCTCACAGCAGGGAGGGACTGAAGCTTTCTTT. The chain combines TRBV18 with TRBJ1-1; possibly TRBD1 for D (5 bases). CDR1 is KGHSH and CDR2 is LQKENI in the germline V gene. The CDR3 loop spans 13 amino acids. V lost 4 bases and J 5 bases, leaving 11 bases between the germline ends.

The chain recombines TRBV5-6 with TRBJ2-5; D uncertain. Trimming removed 5 bases from V and 2 bases from J, with 4 bases in between. This CDR3 is 11 amino acids long. From germline, CDR1 is SGHDT and CDR2 YYEEEE. In DNA form, the CDR3 reads TGTGCCAGCAGTACACAAGAGACCCAGTACTTC. This codes for CASSTQETQYF.

The chain couples TRBV5-1 to TRBJ1-4; no clear D. The CDR3 has 14 amino acids. CDR1 is SGHRS, CDR2 YFSETQ, per germline. Trimming removed 4 bases at V and 4 bases at J, with 11 bases between. CDR3 region: CASSGGNDNEKLFF. CDR3 coding DNA: TGCGCCAGCAGCGGCGGCAATGATAATGAAAAACTGTTTTTT.

V usage is TRBV9 and J usage is TRBJ2-1, with 11 bases that match TRBD1. In germline, CDR1 is SGDLS, CDR2 YYNGEE. The junction had 9 bases not matched to a gene; V was cut back by 3 bases and J by 7 bases. CDR3 length: 16 amino acids. This CDR3 reads CASSAPGQGVRNEQFF. Here the CDR3 DNA reads TGTGCCAGCAGCGCACCGGGACAGGGGGTAAGGAATGAGCAGTTCTTC.

The J gene is TRBJ2-5, the V gene TRBV23-1, with D possibly called TRBD1 or TRBD2 (5 bases each). TRBV23-1 counts as an open reading frame of uncertain function. There are 18 residues in the CDR3. Between the trimmed V and J ends, which lost 4 bases and 3 bases, there was a span of 24 bases. CDR3 DNA sequence: TGCGCCAGCAGTCTGGCCATTAGGGACGGCGCGGTTAAAGAGACCCAGTACTTC. Translated, it gives CASSLAIRDGAVKETQYF.

The rearrangement uses TRBV7-2 and TRBJ2-7, with D tentatively TRBD2 (6 bases). Trimming shortened V by 3 bases and J by 2 bases, and 14 bases separated the two germline ends. CDR3 length equals 15 residues. CDR1 is SGHTA, CDR2 FQGNSA, per germline. The CDR3 spells CASSLGGASAYEQYV. CDR3 nucleotides: TGTGCCAGCAGCTTGGGAGGAGCGAGTGCCTACGAGCAGTACGTC.

The chain joins TRBV5-5 to TRBJ1-4; D is uncertain. The CDR3 is 15 amino acids. V lost 2 bases, J lost 7 bases, and 15 bases lay in between. Per the germline V gene, CDR1 is SGHKS and CDR2 is YYEKEE (reference sequence). The CDR3 sequence: CASSFERSVGEKLFF. The CDR3 bases are TGTGCCAGCAGCTTTGAGCGGAGTGTCGGTGAAAAACTGTTTTTT. The whole variable domain, filled in from reference TRBV5-5 and TRBJ1-4, reads DAGVTQSPTHLIKTRGQQVTLRCSPISGHKSVSWYQQVLGQGPQFIFQYYEKEERGRGNFPDRFSARQFPNYSSELNVNALLLGDSALYLCASSFERSVGEKLFFGSGTQLSVL.

This chain connects TRBV24-1 to TRBJ1-1; possible D gene TRBD1, 6 bases. V was pared by 7 bases and J by 1 base, with 9 bases between. The CDR3 length is 13 residues. CDR1 and CDR2 (germline): KGHDR, SFDVKD. As DNA, the CDR3 is TGTGCCACCAGACAGGGTTGGAACACTGAAGCTTTCTTT. This sequence encodes CATRQGWNTEAFF.

The chain links TRBV28 to TRBJ1-3; TRBD1 might be the D (5 bases). Germline V gives CDR1 MDHEN, CDR2 SYDVKM. V lost 8 bases and J lost 3, with 11 bases in between. CDR3 length equals 13 residues. CDR3 DNA: TGTGCCAGCCAAATTGGGGGTGGAAACACCATATATTTT. Residues: CASQIGGGNTIYF. Based on the CDR3 plus reference TRBV28 and TRBJ1-3, the full variable domain is DVKVTQSSRYLVKRTGEKVFLECVQDMDHENMFWYRQDPGLGLRLIYFSYDVKMKEKGDIPEGYSVSREKKERFSLILESASTNQTSMYLCASQIGGGNTIYFGEGSWLTVV.

The gene calls are TRBV23-1 and TRBJ2-2, with 15 nucleotides matching TRBD2. TRBV23-1 is marked as an open reading frame, function uncertain. With 4 bases clipped from V and 3 bases from J, the junction kept 9 bases outside the gene matches. The CDR3 is 19 residues long. The CDR3 region has the DNA TGCGCCAGCAGTCGTACCCCGGGACTAGCGGGGGGATACACCGGGGAGCTGTTTTTT. Its translation: CASSRTPGLAGGYTGELFF.

The V gene is TRBV5-1, the J gene TRBJ2-7; D unclear. The CDR3 extends over 17 amino acids. The germline gives CDR1 SGHRS, CDR2 YFSETQ. Trimming left V 3 bases short and J 0 bases short, with 19 bases between. This CDR3 is CASSSVGRNGRSYEQYF. The CDR3 nucleotides read TGCGCCAGCAGCTCAGTGGGAAGGAACGGTCGCTCCTACGAGCAGTACTTC.

This clone was seen once. The chain carries TRBV6-5 and TRBJ2-3; 7 nucleotides agree with TRBD2. The CDR3 has 12 amino acids. The germline V gene has CDR1 MNHEY and CDR2 SVGAGI. The V segment lost 2 bases and the J segment 8 bases; nucleotides outside the gene matches: 1. Here the CDR3 reads CASSYGEGTQYF. CDR3 in DNA: TGTGCCAGCAGTTACGGGGAGGGTACGCAGTATTTT.

This chain joins TRBV15 and TRBJ2-2, with TRBD2 matching over 8 bases. The CDR3 has 15 residues. Germline lookup yields CDR1 LNHNV and CDR2 YYDKDF (reference sequence). Trimming at V came to 5 bases and at J to 3 bases, leaving 5 bases not matched to a gene. The CDR3 reads CATSEGLVDTGELFF. The CDR3, as DNA: TGTGCCACCAGCGAGGGACTAGTCGACACCGGGGAGCTGTTTTTT.

The genes are TRBV30 and TRBJ2-1, with 11 bases that match TRBD1. Germline assignment: CDR1 GTSNPN and CDR2 SVGIG (reference sequence). The CDR3 runs 15 residues. V shed 3 bases, J shed 6 bases, and the junction held 7 bases outside the gene matches. The chain's CDR3 is CAWRALGQGVNEQFF. The CDR3 nucleotides read TGTGCCTGGAGGGCCCTGGGACAGGGGGTCAATGAGCAGTTCTTC.

This chain connects TRBV27 to TRBJ2-1, with TRBD1 matching over 9 bases. The CDR3 contains 15 residues. Germline loops: CDR1 MNHEY, CDR2 SMNVEV (reference sequence). J lost 4 bases, V lost 4 bases, and 5 bases had no gene match. The CDR3 coding sequence is TGTGCCAGCAGTTCCGGGACAGGGAGGTACAATGAGCAGTTCTTC. Translating it yields CASSSGTGRYNEQFF.

V is TRBV2 and J is TRBJ2-7; possible D gene TRBD2, 5 bases. Germline V gene sequence: CDR1 SNHLY, CDR2 FYNNEI. The CDR3 is 13 residues long. V was cut by 8 bases and J by 4 bases, with 15 bases left in between. CDR3 in amino acids: CASAGLGSYEQYF. For the CDR3, the DNA is TGTGCCAGCGCGGGTCTCGGTTCGTACGAGCAGTACTTC.

This chain connects TRBV15 to TRBJ2-1; D might be TRBD1 (6 bases). The CDR3 consists of 16 residues. The V end lost 2 bases, the J end lost 7 bases, and 18 bases lay between the germline ends. The V gene's germline CDR1 is LNHNV and CDR2 YYDKDF (reference sequence). CDR3 sequence: CATSRSRDTSRNEQFF. CDR3 sequence (DNA): TGTGCCACCAGCAGATCCCGGGACACCTCCCGGAATGAGCAGTTCTTC.

The J gene is TRBJ1-1, the V gene TRBV3-1 (or the pseudogene TRBV3-2); unclear D gene. Germline CDR1 is LGHDT and CDR2 is YNNKEL (reference sequence). Trimming shortened V by 2 bases and J by 1 base, and 5 bases separated the two germline ends. The length of the CDR3 is 13 residues. CDR3 in amino acids: CASSQTTNTEAFF. In DNA form, the CDR3 reads TGTGCCAGCAGCCAAACCACGAACACTGAAGCTTTCTTT.

J is TRBJ2-3 and V is TRBV6-5; no clear D gene. The CDR3 sequence is 11 residues long. Trimming removed 7 bases from V and 6 bases from J, with 8 bases in between. Germline V gives CDR1 MNHEY, CDR2 SVGAGI. The CDR3 region is CASTERDTQYF. CDR3 nucleotides: TGTGCCAGCACCGAGAGGGATACGCAGTATTTT.

The chain recombines TRBV29-1 with TRBJ1-1, with a possible D match to TRBD1 (6 bases). The CDR3 runs to 12 residues. V was trimmed by 7 bases and J by 4 bases, leaving 13 bases between them. From germline, CDR1 is SQVTM and CDR2 ANQGSEA. The CDR3 here is CSERGSGTEAFF. The CDR3 DNA sequence: TGCAGCGAAAGGGGGTCAGGCACTGAAGCTTTCTTT.

This chain links TRBV7-3 with TRBJ2-3; 10 bases are shared with TRBD2. Germline CDR1 reads SGHTA; CDR2 reads FQGTGA. The ends lost 4 bases at V and 3 bases at J; junction bases unmatched: 10. The CDR3 spans 17 residues. The CDR3: CASSSIGSGRGTDTQYF. The CDR3, as DNA: TGTGCCAGCAGCTCAATAGGAAGCGGGAGGGGAACAGATACGCAGTATTTT.

The chain uses TRBV15 and TRBJ1-5; tentative D call: TRBD1 (5 bases). CDR3 size: 14 residues. Trimming stripped 5 bases from V and 4 bases from J, with 12 bases between. From germline, CDR1 is LNHNV and CDR2 YYDKDF (reference sequence). CDR3 sequence: CATSVGTGNQPQHF. Here the CDR3 DNA reads TGTGCCACCAGCGTAGGGACGGGAAATCAGCCCCAGCATTTT.

The rearrangement uses TRBV10-1 and TRBJ2-5; 7 bases are a match to TRBD2. V shed 3 bases, J shed 3 bases, and the junction held 13 bases outside the gene matches. Germline V CDR1 and CDR2: WNHNN, SYGVQD (reference sequence). CDR3 size: 17 residues. The CDR3 region has the DNA TGCGCCAGCAGTGAAGGTCTAGTGGCGGGAGCGAAAGAGACCCAGTACTTC. The encoded protein is CASSEGLVAGAKETQYF.

This chain links TRBV5-1 with TRBJ1-5, with a weak D call TRBD1 (5 bases). V lost 8 bases to trimming and J lost 0 bases, with 24 bases between them. The CDR3 contains 18 residues. Looked up from germline, CDR1 is SGHRS and CDR2 is YFSETQ. CDR3 loop: CARTTRDRQFYSNQPQHF. In nucleotides, the CDR3 is TGCGCCAGGACGACCCGGGACCGACAGTTTTATAGCAATCAGCCCCAGCATTTT. The whole variable domain, filled in from reference TRBV5-1 and TRBJ1-5, reads KAGVTQTPRYLIKTRGQQVTLSCSPISGHRSVSWYQQTPGQGLQFLFEYFSETQRNKGNFPGRFSGRQFSNSRSEMNVSTLELGDSALYLCARTTRDRQFYSNQPQHFGDGTRLSIL.

This clone has only a few counts. This chain joins TRBV18 and TRBJ2-7, with D possibly matching TRBD2 (6 bases). Germline V gene lookup returns CDR1 KGHSH and CDR2 LQKENI. Trimming shortened V by 1 base and J by 7 bases, and 11 bases separated the two germline ends. There are 13 residues in the CDR3. In nucleotides, the CDR3 is TGTGCCAGCTCACCACAGGGAGGAGGGGAGCAGTACTTC. This translates into CASSPQGGGEQYF.

This clone was recorded once. The CDR3 nucleotides read TGTGCCAGTAGTCCCGGGGAGGCCTATGGCTACACCTTC. It specifies CASSPGEAYGYTF. The chain links TRBV19 to TRBJ1-2; no clear D. Looked up from germline, CDR1 is LNHDA and CDR2 is SQIVND (reference sequence). The CDR3 length is 13 residues. The germline V and J ends were trimmed by 5 bases and 4 bases, with 11 bases remaining between them.

The gene calls are TRBV19 and TRBJ2-5; 7 positions match TRBD1. Unmatched junction bases numbered 12, after V lost 8 bases and J lost 6 bases. Germline assignment: CDR1 LNHDA and CDR2 SQIVND (reference sequence). This CDR3 contains 14 residues. This CDR3 is CASEQTGVWKTQYF. The CDR3 coding sequence is TGTGCCAGTGAGCAAACAGGGGTGTGGAAGACCCAGTACTTC.